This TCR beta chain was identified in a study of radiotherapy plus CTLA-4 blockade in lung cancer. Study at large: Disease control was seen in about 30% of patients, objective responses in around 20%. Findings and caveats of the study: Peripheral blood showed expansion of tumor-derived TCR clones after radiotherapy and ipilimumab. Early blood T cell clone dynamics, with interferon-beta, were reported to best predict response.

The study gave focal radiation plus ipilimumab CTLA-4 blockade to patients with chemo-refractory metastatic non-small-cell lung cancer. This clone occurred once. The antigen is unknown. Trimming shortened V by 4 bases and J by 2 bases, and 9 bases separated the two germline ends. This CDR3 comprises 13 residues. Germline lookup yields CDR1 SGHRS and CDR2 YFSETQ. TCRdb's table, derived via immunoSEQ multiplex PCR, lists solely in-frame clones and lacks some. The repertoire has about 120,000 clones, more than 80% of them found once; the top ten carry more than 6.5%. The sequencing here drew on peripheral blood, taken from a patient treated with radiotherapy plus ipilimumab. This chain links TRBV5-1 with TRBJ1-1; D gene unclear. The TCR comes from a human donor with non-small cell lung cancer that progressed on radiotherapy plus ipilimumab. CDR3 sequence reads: CASSRALNTEAFF. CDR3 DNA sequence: TGCGCCAGCAGCCGAGCCTTAAACACTGAAGCTTTCTTT.